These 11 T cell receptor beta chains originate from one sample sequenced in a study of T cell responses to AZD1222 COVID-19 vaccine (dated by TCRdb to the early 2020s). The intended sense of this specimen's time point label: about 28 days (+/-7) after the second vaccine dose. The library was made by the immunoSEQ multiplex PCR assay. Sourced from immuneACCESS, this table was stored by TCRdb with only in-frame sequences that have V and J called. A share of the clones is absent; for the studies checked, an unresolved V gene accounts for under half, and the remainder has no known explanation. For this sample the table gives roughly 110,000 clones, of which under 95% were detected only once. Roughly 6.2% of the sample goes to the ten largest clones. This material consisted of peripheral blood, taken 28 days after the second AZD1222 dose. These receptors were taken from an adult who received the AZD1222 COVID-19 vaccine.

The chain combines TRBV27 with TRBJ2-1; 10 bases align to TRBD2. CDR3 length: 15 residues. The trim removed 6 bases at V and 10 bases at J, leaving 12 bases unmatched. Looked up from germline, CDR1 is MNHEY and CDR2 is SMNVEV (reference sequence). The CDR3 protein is CASSLGAGLATEQFF. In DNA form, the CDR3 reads TGTGCCAGCAGCTTGGGAGCGGGACTAGCGACGGAGCAGTTCTTC.

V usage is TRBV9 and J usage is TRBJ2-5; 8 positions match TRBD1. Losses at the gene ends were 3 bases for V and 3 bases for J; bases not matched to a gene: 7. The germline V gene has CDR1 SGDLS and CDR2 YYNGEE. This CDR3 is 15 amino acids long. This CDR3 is CASSGRQGWEETQYF. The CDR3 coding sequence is TGTGCCAGCAGCGGACGACAGGGGTGGGAAGAGACCCAGTACTTC.

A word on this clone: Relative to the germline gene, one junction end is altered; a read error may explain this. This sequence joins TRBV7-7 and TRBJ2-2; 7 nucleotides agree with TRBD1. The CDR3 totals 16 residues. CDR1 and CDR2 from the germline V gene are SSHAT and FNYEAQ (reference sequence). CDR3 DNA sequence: TGTGCTAGCAGAGCTTTAAGGACAGGATCAACCGGGGAGCTGTTTTTT. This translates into CASRALRTGSTGELFF.

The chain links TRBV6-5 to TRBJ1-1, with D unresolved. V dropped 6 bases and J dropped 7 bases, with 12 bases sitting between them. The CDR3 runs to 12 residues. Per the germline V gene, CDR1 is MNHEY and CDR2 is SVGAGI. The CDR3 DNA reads TGTGCCAGCAGGGACCTAGAACTTGAAGCTTTCTTT. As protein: CASRDLELEAFF.

Written as DNA, the CDR3 is TGTGCCACCAGCAGAGGGGGACAATCCTATGGCTACACCTTC. It yields the protein CATSRGGQSYGYTF. The rearrangement links TRBV15 to TRBJ1-2, with D possibly being TRBD1 (6 bases). Trimming removed 1 base from V and 4 bases from J, with 10 bases in between. This CDR3 is built from 14 residues. Germline CDR1 LNHNV, CDR2 YYDKDF (reference sequence).

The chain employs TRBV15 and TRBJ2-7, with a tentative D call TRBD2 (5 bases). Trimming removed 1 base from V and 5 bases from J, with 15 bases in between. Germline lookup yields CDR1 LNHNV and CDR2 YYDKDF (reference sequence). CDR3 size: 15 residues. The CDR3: CATSRVRGNEDEQYF. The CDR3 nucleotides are TGTGCCACCAGCAGAGTAAGAGGGAACGAGGACGAGCAGTACTTC.

CDR3 sequence: CASSSSGTGERGYTF. The CDR3 DNA is TGTGCCAGTAGTTCGTCCGGGACAGGGGAAAGGGGCTACACCTTC. This sequence joins TRBV19 and TRBJ1-2, with TRBD1 identical over 10 bases. The CDR3 is 15 residues long. The germline V gene has CDR1 LNHDA and CDR2 SQIVND (reference sequence). V shed 5 bases, J shed 8 bases, and the junction held 11 bases outside the gene matches.

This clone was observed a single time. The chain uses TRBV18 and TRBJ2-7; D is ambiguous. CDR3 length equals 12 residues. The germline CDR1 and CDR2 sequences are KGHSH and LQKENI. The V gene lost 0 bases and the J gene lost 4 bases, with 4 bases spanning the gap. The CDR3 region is CASSPPTYEQYF. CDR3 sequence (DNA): TGTGCCAGCTCACCACCAACTTACGAGCAGTACTTC.

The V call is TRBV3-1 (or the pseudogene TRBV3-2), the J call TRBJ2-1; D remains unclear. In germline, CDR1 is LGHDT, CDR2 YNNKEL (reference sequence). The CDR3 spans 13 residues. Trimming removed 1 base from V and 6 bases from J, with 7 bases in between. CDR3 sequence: CASSQALGNEQFF. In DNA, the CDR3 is TGTGCCAGCAGCCAAGCTTTGGGCAATGAGCAGTTCTTC.

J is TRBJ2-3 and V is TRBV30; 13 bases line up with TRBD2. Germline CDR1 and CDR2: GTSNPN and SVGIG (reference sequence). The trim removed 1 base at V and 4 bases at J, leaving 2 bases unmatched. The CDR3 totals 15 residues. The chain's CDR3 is CAWSALAGGADTQYF. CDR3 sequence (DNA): TGTGCCTGGAGTGCACTAGCGGGAGGGGCAGATACGCAGTATTTT.

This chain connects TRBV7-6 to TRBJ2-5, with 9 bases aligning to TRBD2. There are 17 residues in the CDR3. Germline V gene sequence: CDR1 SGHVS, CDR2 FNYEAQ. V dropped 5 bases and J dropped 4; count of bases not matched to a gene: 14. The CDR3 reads CASSPIPGLAGGETQYF. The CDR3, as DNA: TGTGCCAGCAGCCCAATTCCGGGACTAGCAGGTGGAGAGACCCAGTACTTC.